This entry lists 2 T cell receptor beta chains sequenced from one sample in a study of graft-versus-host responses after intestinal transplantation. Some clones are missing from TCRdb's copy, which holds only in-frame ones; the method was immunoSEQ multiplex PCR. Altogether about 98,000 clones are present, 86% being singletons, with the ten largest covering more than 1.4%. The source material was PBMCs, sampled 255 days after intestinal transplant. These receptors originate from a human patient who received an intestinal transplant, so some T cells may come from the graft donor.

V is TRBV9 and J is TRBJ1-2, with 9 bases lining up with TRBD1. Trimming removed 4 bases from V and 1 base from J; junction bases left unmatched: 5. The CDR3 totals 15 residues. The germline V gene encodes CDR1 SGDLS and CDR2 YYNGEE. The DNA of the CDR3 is TGTGCCAGCAGCCCGGGGGACAGGGTTAACTATGGCTACACCTTC. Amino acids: CASSPGDRVNYGYTF.

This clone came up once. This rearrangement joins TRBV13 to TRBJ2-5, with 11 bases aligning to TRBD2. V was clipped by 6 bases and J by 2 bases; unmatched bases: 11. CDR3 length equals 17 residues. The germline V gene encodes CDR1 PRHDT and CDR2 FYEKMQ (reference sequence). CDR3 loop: CASRPTLGLADQETQYF. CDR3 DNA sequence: TGTGCCAGCAGACCGACCCTGGGACTAGCGGATCAAGAGACCCAGTACTTC.